This T cell receptor beta chain appears in the sequencing data of a study of cytomegalovirus exposure and HLA in healthy donors. Amplification used 60 Vbeta primers and 13 Jbeta primers. Method: immunoSEQ multiplex PCR; TCRdb's copy keeps in-frame clones and lacks some. The data show 150,000 to 250,000 clones, about 79% seen once. The CDR3 extends over 16 amino acids. The germline CDR1 and CDR2 sequences are SEHNR and FQNEAQ (reference sequence). As for this clone: Its specificity is not known.

Study-level findings and limits: Later analysis showed TCR association rates varying by HLA locus, highest for DRB1 and lowest for HLA-C. The authors later found HLA-associated TCR beta chains more clonally expanded than equally common others. After further analysis at a later stage, around 17,000 TCR beta sequences were associated with HLA alleles at 0.05 false discovery rate.

This chain connects TRBV7-9 to TRBJ2-5; TRBD2 aligns across 9 bases. Judging by the DNA end, TRBJ2-7 fits better; the J call may be wrong. Input material: PBMCs. This TCR was recovered from a boy aged 2 to 9 in good health and CMV-seronegative. This chain's CDR3 is CASSSRSSGTAYEQYF. The CDR3 DNA reads as TGTGCCAGCAGCTCGAGGTCTAGCGGGACAGCCTACGAGCAGTACTTC.